Each of the 27 T cell receptor beta chains below was sequenced from the same sample in a study of blood T cell repertoires in COVID-19 (dated by TCRdb to 2019 to 2021). The receptor library was made with the immunoSEQ multiplex PCR assay. The table was pulled from immuneACCESS by TCRdb, which kept in-frame rearrangements only. Such tables lose some clones; where checked, under half of the loss comes from unresolved V genes, and the rest has no known cause. Recorded for this sample are about 480,000 clones; less than 90% of them occurred a single time. The ten largest clonotypes hold approximately 8% of the sample. The specimen sequenced was PBMCs or T cells enriched from blood (not recorded which). These receptors originate from an older woman who had recovered from COVID-19.

This sequence joins TRBV7-9 and TRBJ2-7; possibly TRBD2 for D (5 bases). Germline lookup yields CDR1 SEHNR and CDR2 FQNEAQ (reference sequence). The CDR3 extends over 14 amino acids. The germline V and J ends were trimmed by 3 bases and 2 bases, with 11 bases remaining between them. The CDR3 DNA reads as TGTGCCAGCAGCTTGTCCGGGATTACCTACGAGCAGTACTTC. This encodes CASSLSGITYEQYF.

This rearrangement joins TRBV28 to TRBJ1-5; D uncertain. Germline V gene lookup returns CDR1 MDHEN and CDR2 SYDVKM. The germline V and J ends were trimmed by 5 bases and 0 bases, with 8 bases remaining between them. The CDR3 length is 14 residues. DNA of the CDR3: TGTGCCAGCAGTCGAGTGTATAGCAATCAGCCCCAGCATTTT. Protein: CASSRVYSNQPQHF. The whole variable domain, remainder taken from reference TRBV28 and TRBJ1-5, is DVKVTQSSRYLVKRTGEKVFLECVQDMDHENMFWYRQDPGLGLRLIYFSYDVKMKEKGDIPEGYSVSREKKERFSLILESASTNQTSMYLCASSRVYSNQPQHFGDGTRLSIL.

The chain uses TRBV9 and TRBJ1-1; D is unclear. The V gene lost 3 bases and the J gene lost 2 bases, with 14 bases spanning the gap. This CDR3 region has 15 residues. Looked up from germline, CDR1 is SGDLS and CDR2 is YYNGEE. Written as DNA, the CDR3 is TGTGCCAGCAGCGATAGCCCATGGGTAAACACTGAAGCTTTCTTT. This sequence encodes CASSDSPWVNTEAFF.

The rearrangement uses TRBV24-1 and TRBJ1-5; D is uncertain. Between the trimmed V and J ends, which lost 5 bases and 1 base, there was a span of 5 bases. Germline assignment: CDR1 KGHDR and CDR2 SFDVKD. The CDR3 consists of 13 residues. CDR3 sequence (DNA): TGTGCCACCAGTGGGCAGAGCAATCAGCCCCAGCATTTT. Its protein is CATSGQSNQPQHF.

V gene TRBV7-9 combines with J gene TRBJ2-2; TRBD2 matches 13 bases. Unmatched junction bases numbered 12, after V lost 5 bases and J lost 3 bases. Germline CDR1 and CDR2: SEHNR and FQNEAQ (reference sequence). CDR3 length: 19 residues. The CDR3 bases are TGTGCCAGCAGCCACCAATCGACTAGCGGGGGGTCATACACCGGGGAGCTGTTTTTT. It is translated as CASSHQSTSGGSYTGELFF.

The rearrangement uses TRBV29-1 and TRBJ1-6; possible D gene TRBD1, 6 bases. V lost 4 bases, J lost 14 bases, and 18 bases lay in between. The CDR3 sequence is 13 residues long. CDR1 and CDR2 from the germline V gene are SQVTM and ANQGSEA. The CDR3 DNA sequence: TGCAGCGTTGGGACAGCTGCTTGTGGAGCCCTCCACTTT. It encodes CSVGTAACGALHF. The entire variable domain, with the rest obtained from reference TRBV29-1 and TRBJ1-6, is as follows: SAVISQKPSRDICQRGTSLTIQCQVDSQVTMMFWYRQQPGQSLTLIATANQGSEATYESGFVIDKFPISRPNLTFSTLTVSNMSPEDSSIYLCSVGTAACGALHFGNGTRLTVT.

This clone was picked up one time. J is TRBJ2-3 and V is TRBV9; D perhaps matches TRBD1 (5 bases). Per the germline V gene, CDR1 is SGDLS and CDR2 is YYNGEE. V gave up 0 bases and J gave up 0 bases, with 8 bases separating them. CDR3 length equals 15 residues. The CDR3 bases are TGTGCCAGCAGCGTAGAGGGGATAAGCACAGATACGCAGTATTTT. Translation: CASSVEGISTDTQYF.

The chain is built from TRBV11-2 and TRBJ2-3, with TRBD2 matching over 13 bases. This CDR3 has 15 residues. Germline-derived CDR1 and CDR2 are SGHAT and FQNNGV. The V and J ends lost 1 base and 9 bases, in that order; junction bases with no gene match: 4. The CDR3 protein is CASSLGTSGGGTQYF. The DNA of the CDR3 is TGTGCCAGCAGCTTAGGGACTAGCGGGGGTGGAACGCAGTATTTT. The full variable domain, completed using reference TRBV11-2 and TRBJ2-3, is EAGVAQSPRYKIIEKRQSVAFWCNPISGHATLYWYQQILGQGPKLLIQFQNNGVVDDSQLPKDRFSAERLKGVDSTLKIQPAKLEDSAVYLCASSLGTSGGGTQYFGPGTRLTVL.

This clone showed up many times. V usage is TRBV14 and J usage is TRBJ1-3; unclear D gene. Trimming took off 3 bases at V and 4 bases at J, with 4 bases between the two ends. Germline loops: CDR1 SGHDN, CDR2 FVKESK. The CDR3 has 12 amino acids. CDR3 in amino acids: CASSQAGNTIYF. The CDR3 nucleotides are TGTGCCAGCAGCCAGGCCGGAAACACCATATATTTT.

The genes are TRBV13 and TRBJ1-6, with 11 bases fitting TRBD1. This CDR3 spans 17 amino acids. The J segment lost 6 bases and the V segment lost 0 bases, leaving 4 bases of the junction unmatched. The V gene's germline CDR1 is PRHDT and CDR2 FYEKMQ (reference sequence). This CDR3 is CASSLGRDRGFNSPLHF. The CDR3 region has the DNA TGTGCCAGCAGCTTAGGTAGGGACAGGGGGTTTAATTCACCCCTCCACTTT.

This chain links TRBV9 with TRBJ1-1; D unclear. The germline CDR1 and CDR2 sequences are SGDLS and YYNGEE. The CDR3 is 13 residues long. Trimming pared 0 bases from V and 6 bases from J, leaving 9 bases between. CDR3 nucleotide sequence: TGTGCCAGCAGCGTAGGAGTGGAGTCTGAAGCTTTCTTT. Translated, it gives CASSVGVESEAFF.

The V gene is TRBV5-1, the J gene TRBJ2-7, with a tentative D call TRBD1 (6 bases). CDR3 size: 12 residues. Trimming stripped 2 bases from V and 5 bases from J, with 8 bases between. Germline V gene data show CDR1 as SGHRS and CDR2 as YFSETQ. CDR3 DNA sequence: TGCGCCAGCAGCTTTGGGGGCCACGAGCAGTACTTC. It translates to CASSFGGHEQYF.

V and J are TRBV5-4 and TRBJ1-6, with D uncertain. Trimming cost V 1 base and J 3 bases, with 17 bases left between them. CDR1 and CDR2 (germline): SGHNT, YYREEE (reference sequence). The CDR3 extends over 18 amino acids. The CDR3 sequence: CASSLRPPEGNYNSPLHF. The CDR3 DNA sequence: TGTGCCAGCAGCTTGAGGCCCCCTGAGGGCAACTATAATTCACCCCTCCACTTT.

The chain employs TRBV6-6 and TRBJ2-2; TRBD1 agrees at 7 bases. Per the germline V gene, CDR1 is MNHNY and CDR2 is SVGAGI (reference sequence). With V trimmed by 5 bases and J by 5 bases, 8 bases remained unmatched. The CDR3 is 15 amino acids. The CDR3 region has the DNA TGTGCCAGCAGTGGGGGTCAGGGGGTTACCGGGGAGCTGTTTTTT. Translating it yields CASSGGQGVTGELFF.

The V call is TRBV2, the J call TRBJ2-7, with a weak D call TRBD1 (5 bases). CDR1 and CDR2 from the germline V gene are SNHLY and FYNNEI. The CDR3 length is 15 residues. Trimming removed 6 bases at V and 3 bases at J, with 18 bases between. The CDR3 region has the DNA TGTGCCAGCAGCCGCACCGTCAGGGCCGACTACGAGCAGTACGTC. Its translation: CASSRTVRADYEQYV.

The V and J genes are TRBV19 and TRBJ2-4, with 7 positions matching TRBD1. In germline, CDR1 is LNHDA, CDR2 SQIVND (reference sequence). The CDR3 loop spans 12 amino acids. The ends lost 10 bases at V and 4 bases at J; junction bases unmatched: 4. In nucleotides, the CDR3 is TGTGCCAAGCCGGGACAGAAAAACATTCAGTACTTC. This sequence encodes CAKPGQKNIQYF.

This chain uses TRBV4-1 with TRBJ1-1; TRBD1 might be the D (6 bases). Germline V lookup: CDR1 MGHRA, CDR2 YSYEKL. This CDR3 comprises 12 residues. Trimming stripped 2 bases from V and 9 bases from J, with 10 bases between. In DNA, the CDR3 is TGCGCCAGCAGCCAACCCGGACAGAAAGCTTTCTTT. Its translation is CASSQPGQKAFF.

Here the CDR3 reads CASSETGQGGETQYF. The CDR3 region has the DNA TGCGCCAGCAGTGAAACAGGACAGGGTGGCGAGACCCAGTACTTC. The chain couples TRBV10-1 to TRBJ2-5, with 8 bases identical to TRBD1. The germline V gene has CDR1 WNHNN and CDR2 SYGVQD (reference sequence). The CDR3 covers 15 residues. V was pared by 3 bases and J by 5 bases, with 8 bases of the junction left unmatched.

This clone appeared once. The gene calls are TRBV6-5 and TRBJ1-2, with unresolved D. V gave up 7 bases and J gave up 0 bases, with 6 bases separating them. Germline V gene data show CDR1 as MNHEY and CDR2 as SVGAGI. The CDR3 sequence is 12 residues long. CDR3 amino acids: CASTPANYGYTF. The CDR3 nucleotides are TGTGCCAGCACCCCCGCTAACTATGGCTACACCTTC.

The CDR3 protein is CASSVETSGYYEQYF. The CDR3 nucleotides are TGTGCCAGCAGCGTAGAAACTAGCGGATACTACGAGCAGTACTTC. The chain uses TRBV9 and TRBJ2-7; 8 bases are shared with TRBD2. The CDR3 loop spans 15 amino acids. Germline V gene sequence: CDR1 SGDLS, CDR2 YYNGEE. Unmatched junction bases numbered 5, after V lost 0 bases and J lost 3 bases. Using reference TRBV9 and TRBJ2-7 for the parts outside the CDR3, the full variable domain is DSGVTQTPKHLITATGQRVTLRCSPRSGDLSVYWYQQSLDQGLQFLIQYYNGEERAKGNILERFSAQQFPDLHSELNLSSLELGDSALYFCASSVETSGYYEQYFGPGTRLTVT.

Concerning this clone itself: Other DNA sequences in this specimen translate into the identical CDR3. The rearrangement joins TRBV5-1 to TRBJ1-4; D not resolved. Germline V gene lookup returns CDR1 SGHRS and CDR2 YFSETQ. This CDR3 region has 14 residues. Between the trimmed V and J ends, which lost 1 base and 0 bases, there was a span of 4 bases. CDR3 in DNA: TGCGCCAGCAGCTTGACAGCAACTAATGAAAAACTGTTTTTT. Translation gives CASSLTATNEKLFF.

The chain carries TRBV2 and TRBJ2-3, with D possibly being TRBD1 (5 bases). Per germline, CDR1 SNHLY and CDR2 FYNNEI. V lost 7 bases and J 10 bases, leaving 18 bases between the germline ends. CDR3 size: 13 residues. The CDR3 spells CASKLGLPMAQYF. Here the CDR3 DNA reads TGTGCCAGCAAATTGGGGCTCCCAATGGCGCAGTATTTT.

The gene calls are TRBV20-1 and TRBJ2-3; D is undetermined. Looked up from germline, CDR1 is DFQATT and CDR2 is SNEGSKA (reference sequence). The V end lost 2 bases, the J end lost 6 bases, and 6 bases lay between the germline ends. The CDR3 sequence is 11 residues long. The CDR3 coding sequence is TGCAGTGCTAGAAGGAGCGATACGCAGTATTTT. Amino acid sequence: CSARRSDTQYF.

The V and J genes are TRBV3-1 (or the pseudogene TRBV3-2) and TRBJ1-3; 7 nucleotides line up with TRBD1. V lost 5 bases and J lost 7; bases outside the gene matches: 11. This CDR3 is 15 amino acids long. Germline V lookup: CDR1 LGHDT, CDR2 YNNKEL (reference sequence). The CDR3 coding sequence is TGTGCCAGCAGCGACAGGGCTCACGAGTTGAACACCATATATTTT. Encoded protein: CASSDRAHELNTIYF.

A remark on this clone: The identical CDR3 is also encoded by other nucleotide sequences in the sample. The chain joins TRBV11-2 to TRBJ2-7, with a tentative D call TRBD2 (5 bases). Germline CDR1 is SGHAT and CDR2 is FQNNGV. The CDR3 has 13 amino acids. The V end lost 3 bases, the J end lost 2 bases, and 8 bases lay between the germline ends. The CDR3: CASSFPGTYEQYF. DNA of the CDR3: TGTGCCAGCAGCTTCCCGGGGACCTACGAGCAGTACTTC.

The genes are TRBV10-2 and TRBJ2-5; 8 bases match TRBD2. The V segment lost 10 bases and the J segment 5 bases; nucleotides outside the gene matches: 12. Germline V gene sequence: CDR1 WSHSY, CDR2 SAAADI. The CDR3 covers 14 residues. The CDR3 DNA reads TGCGCCACCGACCTAGGACTAGCTCGGGAGACCCAGTACTTC. This gives the protein CATDLGLARETQYF.

V and J are TRBV5-1 and TRBJ1-1; a weak D match, TRBD1 (6 bases). This CDR3 contains 13 residues. Germline lookup yields CDR1 SGHRS and CDR2 YFSETQ. V lost 5 bases, J lost 10 bases, and 18 bases lay in between. CDR3 DNA: TGCGCCAGCAGTCCGACTCTACAGGGTAGAGCTTTCTTT. It specifies CASSPTLQGRAFF.